The clone carrying this T cell receptor (beta chain) was seen only once. These data originate in a study of control samples from healthy donors and cancer patients. Clones were read by immunoSEQ multiplex PCR, and TCRdb kept only the in-frame ones, dropping some. The sample lists almost 90,000 clones; approximately 89% were seen once. Trimming removed 8 bases from V and 0 bases from J, with 20 bases in between. Germline V gene lookup returns CDR1 LNHDA and CDR2 SQIVND (reference sequence). This CDR3 region has 17 residues. The sequence came from a young man in good health. V is TRBV19 and J is TRBJ1-5; D is unclear. Input material: blood. The DNA of the CDR3 is TGTGCCAGTGCCCCCGGGAACCCTATTTATAGCAATCAGCCCCAGCATTTT. Translating it yields CASAPGNPIYSNQPQHF.